The 6 T cell receptor beta chains below come from one sample, sequenced in a study of tumor-infiltrating lymphocytes in localized non-small cell lung cancer. The assay was immunoSEQ multiplex PCR, and TCRdb's table has in-frame clones only and misses some. The data contain some 13,000 clones, roughly 72% of them singletons. The sample consisted of uninvolved lung tissue not adjacent to the tumor. The receptor source for this set is a human donor with non-small cell lung cancer.

The chain carries TRBV7-2 and TRBJ1-2, with D unresolved. This CDR3 has 14 residues. Trimming took off 4 bases at V and 2 bases at J, with 11 bases between the two ends. Germline CDR1 is SGHTA and CDR2 is FQGNSA. For the CDR3, the DNA is TGTGCCAGCAGCTCCCAGACAAGAAACTATGGCTACACCTTC. It specifies CASSSQTRNYGYTF.

This sequence joins TRBV4-3 and TRBJ2-2, with a tentative D call TRBD1 (6 bases). Germline V gene data show CDR1 as LGHNA and CDR2 as YSLEER. The ends were cut back, 0 bases at V and 0 bases at J, with 8 bases in the middle. There are 16 residues in the CDR3. The DNA for the CDR3 is TGCGCCAGCAGCCAAGAGACAGGCGCGAACACCGGGGAGCTGTTTTTT. Translated: CASSQETGANTGELFF.

This clone was observed a single time. The chain links TRBV6-5 to TRBJ1-6; 8 nucleotides match TRBD1. V shed 6 bases, J shed 8 bases, and the junction held 9 bases outside the gene matches. There are 15 residues in the CDR3. CDR1 and CDR2 (germline): MNHEY, SVGAGI. The CDR3: CASSRGRGPDSPLHF. The CDR3, as DNA: TGTGCCAGCAGCCGGGGCAGGGGGCCGGATTCACCCCTCCACTTT.

For the CDR3, the DNA is TGTGCCAGTAAACGGCAGGGTAGCAACGAGCAGTACTTC. It encodes CASKRQGSNEQYF. This chain joins TRBV19 and TRBJ2-7, with a possible D match to TRBD1 (5 bases). The CDR3 runs 13 residues. The germline CDR1 and CDR2 sequences are LNHDA and SQIVND (reference sequence). V lost 7 bases and J 5 bases, leaving 15 bases between the germline ends.

The gene calls are TRBV7-8 and TRBJ2-3; D is unresolved. The length of the CDR3 is 13 residues. The V and J ends lost 3 bases and 2 bases respectively, with 6 bases between them. Germline CDR1 and CDR2: SGHVS and FQNEAQ. The CDR3 DNA sequence: TGTGCCAGCAGCTTCGGATTCACAGATACGCAGTATTTT. Translation gives CASSFGFTDTQYF.

This clone was seen more than once but under ten times. The V call is TRBV20-1, the J call TRBJ2-7; D is uncertain. This CDR3 has 11 amino acids. Per germline, CDR1 DFQATT and CDR2 SNEGSKA (reference sequence). Trimming took off 6 bases at V and 3 bases at J, with 9 bases between the two ends. The CDR3, as DNA: TGCAGTGCCGCCAGCCACTACGAGCAGTACTTC. As protein: CSAASHYEQYF.